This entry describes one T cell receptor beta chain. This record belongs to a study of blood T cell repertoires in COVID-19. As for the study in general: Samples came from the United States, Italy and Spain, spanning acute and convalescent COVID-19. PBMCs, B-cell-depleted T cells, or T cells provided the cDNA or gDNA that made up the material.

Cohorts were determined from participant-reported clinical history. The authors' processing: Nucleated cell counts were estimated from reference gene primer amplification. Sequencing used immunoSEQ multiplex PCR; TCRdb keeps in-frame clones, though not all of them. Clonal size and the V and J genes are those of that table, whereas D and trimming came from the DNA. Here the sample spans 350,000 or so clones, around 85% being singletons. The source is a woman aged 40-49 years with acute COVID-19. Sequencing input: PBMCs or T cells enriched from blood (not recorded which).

The CDR3 sequence: CASRNPGDGYTF. Written as DNA, the CDR3 is TGTGCCAGCAGGAATCCGGGGGACGGCTACACCTTC. J is TRBJ1-2 and V is TRBV6-5, with D tentatively TRBD1 (5 bases). The CDR3 loop spans 12 amino acids. Germline CDR1 and CDR2: MNHEY and SVGAGI. Trimming cost V 6 bases and J 8 bases, with 13 bases left between them.